This TCR beta chain was recovered during a study of cytomegalovirus exposure and HLA in healthy donors. In the study overall: An earlier analysis found fewer than 120 million unique TCR beta sequences from approximately 170 million T cells. Study observations and caveats: Diagnosis of cytomegalovirus status made by the classifier reportedly showed high specificity and sensitivity. Among immune exposure information, only CMV serostatus was available. Follow-up analysis seemed to connect common viral pathogens with several of the most significant clusters identified.

Concerning this clone: Its specificity is not known.

Both 60 Vbeta primers and 13 Jbeta primers went into the PCR. Profiling relied on immunoSEQ multiplex PCR, and the TCRdb table lists in-frame clones only, not all of them. The sample lists some 130,000 clones, over 70% occurring once. Specimen: PBMCs. The receptor's source is a man aged 35 to 55 in good health and CMV-seronegative.

This chain's CDR3 is CASSPTGTEQYF. In nucleotides, the CDR3 is TGTGCCAGCAGCCCAACAGGGACCGAGCAGTACTTC. The chain recombines TRBV11-2 with TRBJ2-7; D possibly corresponds to TRBD1 (6 bases). Germline loops: CDR1 SGHAT, CDR2 FQNNGV. CDR3 length: 12 residues. Trimming pared 5 bases from V and 6 bases from J, leaving 11 bases between.